This is a list of T cell receptor beta chains from one sample in a study of blood T cell repertoires in COVID-19. Sequencing used immunoSEQ multiplex PCR; TCRdb keeps in-frame clones, though not all of them. This repertoire shows under 300,000 clones, 70% to 85% found once; its top ten account for roughly 4.9%. What was sequenced was peripheral blood. Receptors were obtained from a woman older than 75 with active or convalescent COVID-19. CDR3s include the opening cysteine and the closing phenylalanine or tryptophan. D genes are given only for firm matches. Some rows have no size entry. The others give once, few or many, or a class for an expanded clone.

CDR3 protein: CASSRTSVTYEQYF; CDR3 DNA: TGTGCCAGCAGTCGGACTAGCGTAACCTACGAGCAGTACTTC; D gene: TRBD2; J gene: TRBJ2-7; V gene: TRBV28; clone size: .
CDR3 protein: CASSLAETLGNTIYF; CDR3 DNA: TGTGCCAGCAGCTTAGCTGAGACACTTGGAAACACCATATATTTT; D gene: .; J gene: TRBJ1-3; V gene: TRBV7-9; clone size: .
CDR3 protein: CASSPLGTGAHEQYF; CDR3 DNA: TGTGCCAGCTCACCCCTCGGGACAGGGGCCCACGAGCAGTACTTC; D gene: TRBD1; J gene: TRBJ2-7; V gene: TRBV18; clone size: .
CDR3 protein: CASSYSGDRPYEQYF; CDR3 DNA: TGTGCCAGCAGTTACTCGGGCGACAGACCCTACGAGCAGTACTTC; D gene: .; J gene: TRBJ2-7; V gene: TRBV6-5; clone size: .
CDR3 protein: CASRARLGKAGELFF; CDR3 DNA: TGTGCCAGTAGGGCCAGACTAGGGAAGGCCGGGGAGCTGTTTTTT; D gene: .; J gene: TRBJ2-2; V gene: TRBV19; clone size: .
CDR3 protein: CASSFPGGGYTF; CDR3 DNA: TGTGCCAGCAGTTTCCCAGGGGGGGGCTACACCTTC; D gene: TRBD1; J gene: TRBJ1-2; V gene: TRBV28; clone size: .
CDR3 protein: CASSQDLGRNSPLHF; CDR3 DNA: TGTGCCAGCAGCCAAGATTTGGGGAGGAATTCACCCCTCCACTTT; D gene: .; J gene: TRBJ1-6; V gene: TRBV3-1/TRBV3-2; clone size: .
CDR3 protein: CASSVEAGGRRSYNEQFF; CDR3 DNA: TGTGCCAGCAGCGTAGAGGCAGGGGGGCGCCGCTCCTACAATGAGCAGTTCTTC; D gene: .; J gene: TRBJ2-1; V gene: TRBV9; clone size: .
CDR3 protein: CASSQDVGSGRVGTQYF; CDR3 DNA: TGTGCCAGCAGCCAAGATGTCGGTAGCGGGAGGGTAGGGACCCAGTACTTC; D gene: TRBD2; J gene: TRBJ2-5; V gene: TRBV3-1/TRBV3-2; clone size: .
CDR3 protein: CASSVLTSGYNEQFF; CDR3 DNA: TGTGCCAGCAGTGTTCTAACTAGCGGTTACAATGAGCAGTTCTTC; D gene: TRBD2; J gene: TRBJ2-1; V gene: TRBV25-1; clone size: .
CDR3 protein: CASSQTVAKNIQYF; CDR3 DNA: TGCGCCAGCAGCCAAACAGTCGCCAAAAACATTCAGTACTTC; D gene: .; J gene: TRBJ2-4; V gene: TRBV5-1; clone size: .
CDR3 protein: CASSARTVNTEAFF; CDR3 DNA: TGTGCCAGCAGCGCTCGGACAGTGAACACTGAAGCTTTCTTT; D gene: .; J gene: TRBJ1-1; V gene: TRBV2; clone size: .
CDR3 protein: CASSVDSYGYTF; CDR3 DNA: TGTGCCAGCAGCGTTGACAGCTATGGCTACACCTTC; D gene: .; J gene: TRBJ1-2; V gene: TRBV9; clone size: .
CDR3 protein: CASSLSGGANEQFF; CDR3 DNA: TGTGCCAGCAGCCTGAGCGGGGGGGCCAATGAGCAGTTCTTC; D gene: TRBD2; J gene: TRBJ2-1; V gene: TRBV11-2; clone size: once
CDR3 protein: CASRSQRVAGEQYF; CDR3 DNA: TGTGCCAGCAGGTCGCAAAGGGTTGCGGGGGAGCAGTACTTC; D gene: .; J gene: TRBJ2-7; V gene: TRBV27; clone size: .
CDR3 protein: CASSKTRDRVNSPLHF; CDR3 DNA: TGTGCCAGCAGCAAAACCCGGGACAGGGTGAATTCACCCCTCCACTTT; D gene: .; J gene: TRBJ1-6; V gene: TRBV21-1; clone size: .
CDR3 protein: CASSHTGAGYEQYF; CDR3 DNA: TGCGCCAGCAGCCACACAGGGGCGGGATACGAGCAGTACTTC; D gene: .; J gene: TRBJ2-7; V gene: TRBV5-1; clone size: .
CDR3 protein: CASSLWTGSYEQYF; CDR3 DNA: TGCGCCAGCAGCTTGTGGACAGGGTCCTACGAGCAGTACTTC; D gene: TRBD1; J gene: TRBJ2-7; V gene: TRBV5-1; clone size: once
CDR3 protein: CASSQGRGVHEQYF; CDR3 DNA: TGTGCCAGCAGCCAGGGGCGGGGCGTCCACGAGCAGTACTTC; D gene: .; J gene: TRBJ2-7; V gene: TRBV3-1/TRBV3-2; clone size: .
CDR3 protein: CAGPSHRGRGEFSYNSPLHF; CDR3 DNA: TGTGCCGGCCCCTCCCACAGGGGGCGAGGTGAGTTCTCCTATAATTCACCCCTCCACTTT; D gene: TRBD1; J gene: TRBJ1-6; V gene: TRBV7-8; clone size: .
CDR3 protein: CASPSPGQDSGELFF; CDR3 DNA: TGTGCCAGCCCTTCCCCGGGACAGGATAGCGGGGAGCTGTTTTTT; D gene: .; J gene: TRBJ2-2; V gene: TRBV21-1; clone size: .
CDR3 protein: CASSPKTGADEKLFF; CDR3 DNA: TGTGCCAGCTCACCAAAGACAGGAGCTGATGAAAAACTGTTTTTT; D gene: .; J gene: TRBJ1-4; V gene: TRBV18; clone size: .
CDR3 protein: CASSPRGQSNEKLFF; CDR3 DNA: TGTGCCAGCAGCCCCCGCGGACAGAGTAATGAAAAACTGTTTTTT; D gene: .; J gene: TRBJ1-4; V gene: TRBV3-1/TRBV3-2; clone size: once
CDR3 protein: CASSHVPGLAPTGELFF; CDR3 DNA: TGTGCCAGCAGCCACGTACCGGGACTAGCGCCTACCGGGGAGCTGTTTTTT; D gene: TRBD2; J gene: TRBJ2-2; V gene: TRBV14; clone size: .
CDR3 protein: CASSPQTGNYGYTF; CDR3 DNA: TGTGCCAGCTCACCACAAACGGGGAACTATGGCTACACCTTC; D gene: .; J gene: TRBJ1-2; V gene: TRBV18; clone size: .
CDR3 protein: CASSLDREGTEAFF; CDR3 DNA: TGTGCCAGCAGCTTGGACAGGGAGGGAACTGAAGCTTTCTTT; D gene: .; J gene: TRBJ1-1; V gene: TRBV5-4; clone size: once
CDR3 protein: CASSEGLMGGTATETQYF; CDR3 DNA: TGTGCCAGCAGTGAAGGTCTTATGGGGGGAACAGCGACAGAGACCCAGTACTTC; D gene: .; J gene: TRBJ2-5; V gene: TRBV6-1; clone size: once
CDR3 protein: CASSHHSSGTLLSGNTIYF; CDR3 DNA: TGCGCCAGCAGCCATCATAGCTCGGGAACCCTCCTCTCTGGAAACACCATATATTTT; D gene: .; J gene: TRBJ1-3; V gene: TRBV4-1; clone size: .
CDR3 protein: CATSQRTGVMNTEAFF; CDR3 DNA: TGTGCCACCAGCCAGAGGACAGGAGTTATGAACACTGAAGCTTTCTTT; D gene: TRBD1; J gene: TRBJ1-1; V gene: TRBV15; clone size: .
CDR3 protein: CASSPGQGVYGYTF; CDR3 DNA: TGTGCCAGCAGCCCCGGACAGGGCGTCTATGGCTACACCTTC; D gene: TRBD1; J gene: TRBJ1-2; V gene: TRBV7-2; clone size: .
CDR3 protein: CATRGGSANEKLFF; CDR3 DNA: TGTGCTACGAGAGGGGGATCCGCTAATGAAAAACTGTTTTTT; D gene: .; J gene: TRBJ1-4; V gene: TRBV7-8; clone size: .
CDR3 protein: CASSPRSYNEKLFF; CDR3 DNA: TGTGCCAGCAGCCCCCGGTCCTATAATGAAAAACTGTTTTTT; D gene: .; J gene: TRBJ1-4; V gene: TRBV9; clone size: .
CDR3 protein: CASRGQGYGYTF; CDR3 DNA: TGTGCCAGCAGAGGACAGGGCTATGGCTACACCTTC; D gene: TRBD1; J gene: TRBJ1-2; V gene: TRBV28; clone size: .
CDR3 protein: CASSQVKLTGNEQFF; CDR3 DNA: TGTGCCAGCAGCCAAGTTAAGCTAACGGGTAATGAGCAGTTCTTC; D gene: .; J gene: TRBJ2-1; V gene: TRBV3-1/TRBV3-2; clone size: .
CDR3 protein: CASSRSGLAYEQYF; CDR3 DNA: TGTGCCAGCAGTCGGTCGGGACTAGCCTACGAGCAGTACTTC; D gene: TRBD2; J gene: TRBJ2-7; V gene: TRBV2; clone size: once
CDR3 protein: CASSEPSGQGIGSPLHF; CDR3 DNA: TGTGCCAGCAGTGAACCCTCTGGACAGGGTATAGGGTCACCCCTCCACTTT; D gene: TRBD1; J gene: TRBJ1-6; V gene: TRBV6-1; clone size: .